These 13 T cell receptor beta chains were all obtained from the same sample, sequenced in a study of T cells in Graves' hyperthyroidism and ophthalmopathy. The TCR beta CDR3 regions underwent amplification using RNA transcripts as the source. The HTBI primer set drove a first-round RT-PCR of the TCR CDR3. TCRdb independently ran MiXCR on the multiplex PCR reads; one entry per CDR3 protein. The table lists 400,000 to 450,000 distinct CDR3 sequences, roughly 14% of them singletons. Sequenced sample: blood. Receptors originate from a man younger than 35 with Graves' ophthalmopathy.

This clonotype has just a few counts. The chain employs TRBV5-8 and TRBJ2-5; tentatively, D is TRBD1 (7 bases). The ends were cut back, 5 bases at V and 1 base at J, with 15 bases in the middle. The CDR3 is made up of 15 amino acids. Germline V gene data show CDR1 as SGHTS and CDR2 as YDEGEE. The CDR3 reads CASSLTGRIQETQYF. CDR3 in DNA: TGTGCCAGCAGTTTGACAGGGAGGATCCAAGAGACCCAGTACTTC.

This clonotype was found many times. This chain uses TRBV7-9 with TRBJ2-7; D is perhaps TRBD2 (5 bases). Deletions cut 5 bases from V and 2 bases from J, with 13 bases between. This CDR3 is built from 14 residues. The germline V gene has CDR1 SEHNR and CDR2 FQNEAQ (reference sequence). The CDR3 sequence: CASSQERVPYEQYF. CDR3 nucleotide sequence: TGTGCCAGCAGCCAGGAGAGGGTCCCCTACGAGCAGTACTTC.

The V call is TRBV29-1, the J call TRBJ1-2; perhaps TRBD1 as D (5 bases). CDR3 length: 11 amino acids. Germline CDR1 is SQVTM and CDR2 is ANQGSEA. V lost 4 bases, J lost 4 bases, and 7 bases lay in between. The chain's CDR3 is CSVGDSYGYTF. In DNA form, the CDR3 reads TGCAGCGTTGGTGACAGCTATGGCTACACCTTC. Drawing the rest from reference TRBV29-1 and TRBJ1-2, the complete variable domain is SAVISQKPSRDICQRGTSLTIQCQVDSQVTMMFWYRQQPGQSLTLIATANQGSEATYESGFVIDKFPISRPNLTFSTLTVSNMSPEDSSIYLCSVGDSYGYTFGSGTRLTVV.

This clonotype has a handful of counts. V is TRBV14 and J is TRBJ1-1; a weak D match, TRBD1 (5 bases). This CDR3 has 15 amino acids. Trimming removed 1 base from V and 1 base from J, with 10 bases in between. The germline V gene encodes CDR1 SGHDN and CDR2 FVKESK. The CDR3 sequence: CASSQVTGWNTEAFF. CDR3 nucleotides: TGTGCCAGCAGCCAAGTTACAGGCTGGAACACTGAAGCTTTCTTT.

This clonotype was counted a few times. The chain joins TRBV9 to TRBJ1-3; TRBD1 is a possible D gene (6 bases). Trimming removed 0 bases at V and 0 bases at J, with 10 bases between. Germline CDR1 and CDR2: SGDLS and YYNGEE. This CDR3 has 16 residues. Here the CDR3 reads CASSVGTASSGNTIYF. CDR3 nucleotides: TGTGCCAGCAGCGTAGGGACAGCTTCCTCTGGAAACACCATATATTTT.

The table lists this clonotype with many counts. The genes are TRBV13 and TRBJ1-1, with D unresolved. CDR3 length equals 13 residues. Deletions cut 6 bases from V and 1 base from J, with 9 bases between. The germline gives CDR1 PRHDT, CDR2 FYEKMQ (reference sequence). CDR3 sequence: CASSSTPNTEAFF. CDR3 nucleotide sequence: TGTGCCAGCAGTTCGACCCCGAACACTGAAGCTTTCTTT.

This clonotype was seen only a few times. The chain is built from TRBV5-1 and TRBJ1-4, with 7 nucleotides matching TRBD1. The germline gives CDR1 SGHRS, CDR2 YFSETQ. The length of the CDR3 is 16 residues. V trimming: 5 bases; J trimming: 6 bases; junction bases outside the gene matches: 13. The CDR3 spells CASRSGRGSLYEKLFF. In DNA form, the CDR3 reads TGCGCCAGCAGATCGGGCAGGGGGTCCCTATATGAAAAACTGTTTTTT.

This rearrangement joins TRBV5-8 to TRBJ2-3; D gene unclear. V was pared by 0 bases and J by 2 bases, with 7 bases between. Germline loops: CDR1 SGHTS, CDR2 YDEGEE. This CDR3 contains 14 residues. CDR3 sequence (DNA): TGTGCCAGCAGCTTGGAGGGTATCACAGATACGCAGTATTTT. It is translated as CASSLEGITDTQYF.

The sample holds many counts of this clonotype. The CDR3 DNA sequence: TGTGCCAGCAGCACCCGGGACTCCGAGGTGGATACGCAGTATTTT. Protein: CASSTRDSEVDTQYF. V is TRBV13 and J is TRBJ2-3; tentative D call: TRBD2 (6 bases). CDR3 length: 15 residues. Germline loops: CDR1 PRHDT, CDR2 FYEKMQ (reference sequence). The V and J ends lost 5 bases and 6 bases respectively, with 18 bases between them.

This clonotype was picked up many times. The chain joins TRBV5-8 to TRBJ2-3; 9 bases line up with TRBD2. The J segment lost 3 bases and the V segment lost 0 bases, leaving 5 bases of the junction unmatched. Germline CDR1 is SGHTS and CDR2 is YDEGEE. This CDR3 region has 16 residues. CDR3 bases: TGTGCCAGCAGCTTGGGTAGGACTAGCGTGACAGATACGCAGTATTTT. Protein product: CASSLGRTSVTDTQYF.

In this sample, this clonotype turned up a few times. Germline and junction disagree at one end, which may indicate a read error. V and J are TRBV3-1 and TRBJ2-7; D is possibly TRBD1 (5 bases). The CDR3 runs to 14 residues. Germline CDR1 LGHDT, CDR2 YNNKEL (reference sequence). The CDR3 is CASSQGQQTYGQYF. CDR3 nucleotide sequence: TGTGCCAGCAGCCAAGGACAGCAAACCTACGGGCAGTACTTC.

This clonotype was observed many times. The chain links TRBV5-1 to TRBJ2-3; 11 nucleotides align to TRBD1. There are 15 residues in the CDR3. The V and J ends lost 4 bases and 5 bases, in that order; junction bases with no gene match: 6. Germline V gene data show CDR1 as SGHRS and CDR2 as YFSETQ. CDR3 nucleotide sequence: TGCGCCAGCAGCGGACAGGGGGCAACAGGAGATACGCAGTATTTT. This sequence encodes CASSGQGATGDTQYF.

Of note for this clonotype: This may be a read error: a much more frequent sequence differs by one nucleotide. The chain carries TRBV7-6 and TRBJ2-5; 8 bases fit TRBD2. Germline V gene lookup returns CDR1 SGHVS and CDR2 FNYEAQ. This CDR3 is 15 amino acids long. V was clipped by 3 bases and J by 5 bases; unmatched bases: 8. DNA for the CDR3: TGTGCCAGCAGCTTCAGCGCGGGAGGTCGGGAGACCCAGTACTTC. Residues: CASSFSAGGRETQYF.